This T cell receptor (beta chain) is drawn from a study of blood T cell repertoires in COVID-19. Trimming pared 5 bases from V and 11 bases from J, leaving 27 bases between. Germline-derived CDR1 and CDR2 are MDHEN and SYDVKM. The CDR3 length is 16 residues. Enrolled during active infection, Seattle patients were then followed longitudinally. Original processing notes: Quantification of nucleated cells was approximated via reference gene primer amplification. Clones were read by immunoSEQ multiplex PCR, and TCRdb kept only the in-frame ones, dropping some. The V and J calls and clone size are taken from that table; D and trimming were inferred from the DNA. The table lists over 250,000 clones, approximately 88% of them singletons.

The sequencing input was peripheral blood. V gene TRBV28 combines with J gene TRBJ1-1; a possible D gene is TRBD1 (5 bases). The sequence derives from a woman aged 70 to 79 with COVID-19, enrolled during active disease. The CDR3 nucleotides are TGTGCCAGCAGTCGTGCTTGGGGGGTTAGGGGTCAGGACGCTTTCTTT. Its translation: CASSRAWGVRGQDAFF.